This T cell receptor (beta chain) originates from a study of T cells in Graves' hyperthyroidism and ophthalmopathy. In this sample, this clonotype turned up many times. Template material for amplifying TCR beta CDR3 regions consisted of RNA transcripts. RT-PCR in the first round (using the HTBI primer set) targeted the TCR CDR3. TCRdb passed the multiplex PCR reads through MiXCR, listing each CDR3 protein once. This table has about 350,000 distinct CDR3 sequences, 15% to 20% appearing once. Sequenced sample: blood. The TCR sequence derives from a middle-aged woman with Graves' ophthalmopathy.

In nucleotides, the CDR3 is TGTGCCAGTAGTCCCCACCCGGGACCCCCTAACACCGGGGAGCTGTTTTTT. As protein: CASSPHPGPPNTGELFF. The chain recombines TRBV19 with TRBJ2-2; either TRBD1 or TRBD2 may fit D (5 bases each). The CDR3 has 17 amino acids. Germline V CDR1 and CDR2: LNHDA, SQIVND (reference sequence). V dropped 5 bases and J dropped 2 bases, with 18 bases sitting between them.